The sequence of this TCR beta chain was determined in a study of shared T cell receptors in the human thymus. The data were produced by immunoSEQ multiplex PCR, yet TCRdb's version contains in-frame clones alone and is incomplete. The sample contains 500,000 to 550,000 clones, around 78% of which appear only once. Between the trimmed V and J ends, which lost 3 bases and 5 bases, there was a span of 14 bases. This CDR3 has 14 amino acids. Germline V gene data show CDR1 as MNHEY and CDR2 as SMNVEV (reference sequence). Another study also made use of these data, one on human thymus T cells.

Specimen: thymocytes. The chain is built from TRBV27 and TRBJ2-7, with TRBD1 as a possible D gene (5 bases). This sequence originates from a boy under two years old with a congenital heart defect. This CDR3 reads CASSFITSRDEQYF. The CDR3 DNA follows: TGTGCCAGCAGTTTCATCACGTCCAGGGACGAGCAGTACTTC.